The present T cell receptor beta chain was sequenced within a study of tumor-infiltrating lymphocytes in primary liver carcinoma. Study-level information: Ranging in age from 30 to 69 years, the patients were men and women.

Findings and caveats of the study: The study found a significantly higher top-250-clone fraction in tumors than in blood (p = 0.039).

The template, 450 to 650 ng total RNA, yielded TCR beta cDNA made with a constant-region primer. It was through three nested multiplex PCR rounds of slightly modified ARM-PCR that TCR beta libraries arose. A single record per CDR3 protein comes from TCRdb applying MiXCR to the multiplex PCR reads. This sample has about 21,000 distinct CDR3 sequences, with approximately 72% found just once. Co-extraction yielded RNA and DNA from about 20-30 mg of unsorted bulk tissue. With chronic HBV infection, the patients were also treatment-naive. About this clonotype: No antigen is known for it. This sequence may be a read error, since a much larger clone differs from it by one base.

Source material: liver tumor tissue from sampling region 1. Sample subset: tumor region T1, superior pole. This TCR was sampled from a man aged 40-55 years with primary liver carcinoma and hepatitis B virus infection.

The CDR3 sequence is CASLGIAGAAEQYF. The CDR3 region has the DNA TGTGCCAGCCTCGGGATAGCGGGAGCTGCAGAGCAGTACTTC. This chain links TRBV2 with TRBJ2-7; 9 bases map to TRBD2. Germline V lookup: CDR1 SNHLY, CDR2 FYNNEI. The CDR3 extends over 14 amino acids. V lost 8 bases, J lost 7 bases, and 12 bases stayed unmatched.